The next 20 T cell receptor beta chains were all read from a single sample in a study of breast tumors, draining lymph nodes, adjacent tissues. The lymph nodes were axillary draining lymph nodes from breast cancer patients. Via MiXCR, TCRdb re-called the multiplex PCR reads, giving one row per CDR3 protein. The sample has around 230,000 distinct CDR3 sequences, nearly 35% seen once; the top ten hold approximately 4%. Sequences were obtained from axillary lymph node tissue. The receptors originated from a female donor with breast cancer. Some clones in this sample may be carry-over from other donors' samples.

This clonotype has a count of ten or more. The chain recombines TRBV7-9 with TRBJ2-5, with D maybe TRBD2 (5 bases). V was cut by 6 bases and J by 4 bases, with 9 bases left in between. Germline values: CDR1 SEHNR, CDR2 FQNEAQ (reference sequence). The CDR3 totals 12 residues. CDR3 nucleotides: TGTGCCAGCAGGAGGGCGGGAGAGACCCAGTACTTC. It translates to CASRRAGETQYF. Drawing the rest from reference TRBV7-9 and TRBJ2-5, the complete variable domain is DTGVSQNPRHKITKRGQNVTFRCDPISEHNRLYWYRQTLGQGPEFLTYFQNEAQLEKSRLLSDRFSAERPKGSFSTLEIQRTEQGDSAMYLCASRRAGETQYFGPGTRLLVL.

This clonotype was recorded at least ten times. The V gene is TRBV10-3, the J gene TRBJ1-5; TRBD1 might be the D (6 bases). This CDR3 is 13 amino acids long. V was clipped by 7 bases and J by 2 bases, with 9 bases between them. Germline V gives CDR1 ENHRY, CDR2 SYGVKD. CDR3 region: CAIMAGGNQPQHF. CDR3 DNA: TGTGCCATCATGGCAGGGGGCAATCAGCCCCAGCATTTT.

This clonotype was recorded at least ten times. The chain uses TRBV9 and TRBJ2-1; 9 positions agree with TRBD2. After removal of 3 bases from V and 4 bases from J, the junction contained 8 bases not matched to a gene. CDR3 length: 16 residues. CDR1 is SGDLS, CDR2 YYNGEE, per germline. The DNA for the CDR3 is TGTGCCAGCAGCGCCTCACCTAGCGGGAAGTACAATGAGCAGTTCTTC. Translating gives CASSASPSGKYNEQFF.

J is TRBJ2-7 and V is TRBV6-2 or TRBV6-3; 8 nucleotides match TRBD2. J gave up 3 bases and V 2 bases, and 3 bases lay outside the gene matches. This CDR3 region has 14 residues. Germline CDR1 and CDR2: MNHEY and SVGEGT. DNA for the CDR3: TGTGCCAGCAGTTACGGGGCGGGAGGCTACGAGCAGTACTTC. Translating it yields CASSYGAGGYEQYF.

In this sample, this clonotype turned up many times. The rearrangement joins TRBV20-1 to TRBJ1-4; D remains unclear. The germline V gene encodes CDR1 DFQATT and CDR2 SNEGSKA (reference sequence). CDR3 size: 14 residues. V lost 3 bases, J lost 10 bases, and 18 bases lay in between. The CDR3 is CSASRTSASGKLFF. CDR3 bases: TGCAGTGCTAGTCGGACCTCCGCTTCGGGAAAACTGTTTTTT.

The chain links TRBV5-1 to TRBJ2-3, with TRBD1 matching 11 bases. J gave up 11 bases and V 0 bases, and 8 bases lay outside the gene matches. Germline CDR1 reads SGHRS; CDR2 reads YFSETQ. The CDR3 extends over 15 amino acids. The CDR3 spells CASSLASGQGDEQYF. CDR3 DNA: TGCGCCAGCAGCTTGGCGTCGGGACAGGGGGATGAGCAGTATTTT.

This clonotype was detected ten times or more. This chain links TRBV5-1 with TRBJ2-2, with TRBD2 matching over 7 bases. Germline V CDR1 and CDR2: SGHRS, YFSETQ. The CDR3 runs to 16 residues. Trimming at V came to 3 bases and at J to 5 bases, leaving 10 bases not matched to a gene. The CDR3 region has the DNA TGCGCCAGCAGCTCGGGGGGTATGGAAGGAACCGGGGAGCTGTTTTTT. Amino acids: CASSSGGMEGTGELFF. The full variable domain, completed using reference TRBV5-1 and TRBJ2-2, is KAGVTQTPRYLIKTRGQQVTLSCSPISGHRSVSWYQQTPGQGLQFLFEYFSETQRNKGNFPGRFSGRQFSNSRSEMNVSTLELGDSALYLCASSSGGMEGTGELFFGEGSRLTVL.

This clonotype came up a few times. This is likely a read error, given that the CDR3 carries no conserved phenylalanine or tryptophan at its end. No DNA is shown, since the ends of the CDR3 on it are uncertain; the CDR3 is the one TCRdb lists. This CDR3 is CASSEGTS. The chain employs TRBV9 and TRBJ2-6. The CDR3 sequence runs 8 residues, both termini included. CDR1 is SGDLS, CDR2 YYNGEE, per germline.

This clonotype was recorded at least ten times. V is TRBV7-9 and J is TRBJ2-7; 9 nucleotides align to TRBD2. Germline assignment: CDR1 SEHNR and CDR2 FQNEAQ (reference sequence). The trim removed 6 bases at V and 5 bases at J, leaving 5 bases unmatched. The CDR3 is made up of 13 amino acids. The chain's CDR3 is CASRSSGTDEQYF. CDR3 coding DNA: TGTGCCAGCAGGTCTAGCGGGACAGACGAGCAGTACTTC.

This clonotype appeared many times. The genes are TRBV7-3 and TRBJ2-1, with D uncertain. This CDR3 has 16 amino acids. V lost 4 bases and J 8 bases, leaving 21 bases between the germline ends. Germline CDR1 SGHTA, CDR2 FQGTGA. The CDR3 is CASSSPPGRNGHEQFF. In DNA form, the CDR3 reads TGTGCCAGCAGCTCCCCACCCGGGCGAAACGGCCATGAGCAGTTCTTC.

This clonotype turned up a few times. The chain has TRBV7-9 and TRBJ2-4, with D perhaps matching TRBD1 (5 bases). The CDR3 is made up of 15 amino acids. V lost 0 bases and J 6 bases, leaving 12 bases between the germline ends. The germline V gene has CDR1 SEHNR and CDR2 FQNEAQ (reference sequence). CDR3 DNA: TGTGCCAGCAGCTTAGCCACCTGGGGCCGAAACATTCAGTACTTC. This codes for CASSLATWGRNIQYF.

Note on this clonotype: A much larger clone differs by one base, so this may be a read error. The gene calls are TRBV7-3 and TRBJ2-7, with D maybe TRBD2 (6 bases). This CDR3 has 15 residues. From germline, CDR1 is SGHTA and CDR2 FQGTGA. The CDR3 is CASSLTPTSSYEQHF. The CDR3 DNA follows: TGTGCCAGCAGCTTAACGCCAACTAGCTCCTACGAGCAGCACTTC. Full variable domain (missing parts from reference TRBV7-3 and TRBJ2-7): GAGVSQTPSNKVTEKGKYVELRCDPISGHTALYWYRQSLGQGPEFLIYFQGTGAADDSGLPNDRFFAVRPEGSVSTLKIQRTERGDSAVYLCASSLTPTSSYEQHFGPGTRLTVT.

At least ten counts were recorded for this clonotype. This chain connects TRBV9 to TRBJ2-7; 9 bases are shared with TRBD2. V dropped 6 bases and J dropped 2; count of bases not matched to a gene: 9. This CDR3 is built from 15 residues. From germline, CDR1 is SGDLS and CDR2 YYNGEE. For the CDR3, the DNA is TGTGCCAGCACAAAGGGAGCTAGCGGGACCTACGAGCAGTACTTC. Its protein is CASTKGASGTYEQYF.

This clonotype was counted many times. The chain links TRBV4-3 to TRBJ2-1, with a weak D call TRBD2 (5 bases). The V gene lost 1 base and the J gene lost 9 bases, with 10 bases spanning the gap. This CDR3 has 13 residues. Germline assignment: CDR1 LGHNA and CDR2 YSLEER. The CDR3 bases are TGCGCCAGCAGCCAAGTCCGGGCGGGTGAGCAGTTCTTC. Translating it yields CASSQVRAGEQFF.

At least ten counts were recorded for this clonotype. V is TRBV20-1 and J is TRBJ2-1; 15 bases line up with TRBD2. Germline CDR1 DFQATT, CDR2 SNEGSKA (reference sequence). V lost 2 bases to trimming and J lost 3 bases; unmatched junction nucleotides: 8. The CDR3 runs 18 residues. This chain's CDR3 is CSARYAGTSGGHYNEQFF. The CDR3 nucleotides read TGCAGTGCTAGATACGCCGGGACTAGCGGGGGGCACTACAATGAGCAGTTCTTC.

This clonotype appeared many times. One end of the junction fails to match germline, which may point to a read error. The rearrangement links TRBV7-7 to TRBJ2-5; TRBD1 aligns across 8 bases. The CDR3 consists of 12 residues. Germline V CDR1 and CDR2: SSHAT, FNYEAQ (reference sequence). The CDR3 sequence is CASSYRGETQYF. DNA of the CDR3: TGTGCTAGCAGCTACAGGGGGGAGACCCAGTACTTC.

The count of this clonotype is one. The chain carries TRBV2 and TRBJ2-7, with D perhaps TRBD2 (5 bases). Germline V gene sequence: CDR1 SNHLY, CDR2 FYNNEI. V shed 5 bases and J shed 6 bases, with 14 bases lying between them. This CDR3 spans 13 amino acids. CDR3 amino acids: CASSNPGSSEQYF. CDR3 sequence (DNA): TGTGCCAGCAGTAATCCGGGATCGAGCGAGCAGTACTTC.

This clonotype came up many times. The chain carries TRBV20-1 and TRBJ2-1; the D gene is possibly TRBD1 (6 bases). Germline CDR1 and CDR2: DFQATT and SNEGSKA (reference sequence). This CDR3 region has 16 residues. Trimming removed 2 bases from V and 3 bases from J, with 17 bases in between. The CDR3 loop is CSARPPGARGYNEQFF. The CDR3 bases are TGCAGTGCTAGACCCCCCGGGGCCAGGGGCTACAATGAGCAGTTCTTC.

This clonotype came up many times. In DNA form, the CDR3 reads TGCGCCAGCAGCCTGCGGGGGGGCGAGGACGAGCAGTACTTC. Its translation: CASSLRGGEDEQYF. This chain links TRBV5-1 with TRBJ2-7; 9 nucleotides align to TRBD2. The CDR3 covers 14 residues. Looked up from germline, CDR1 is SGHRS and CDR2 is YFSETQ. V was pared by 4 bases and J by 5 bases, with 7 bases of the junction left unmatched. The full variable domain, its missing parts supplied by reference TRBV5-1 and TRBJ2-7, is KAGVTQTPRYLIKTRGQQVTLSCSPISGHRSVSWYQQTPGQGLQFLFEYFSETQRNKGNFPGRFSGRQFSNSRSEMNVSTLELGDSALYLCASSLRGGEDEQYFGPGTRLTVT.

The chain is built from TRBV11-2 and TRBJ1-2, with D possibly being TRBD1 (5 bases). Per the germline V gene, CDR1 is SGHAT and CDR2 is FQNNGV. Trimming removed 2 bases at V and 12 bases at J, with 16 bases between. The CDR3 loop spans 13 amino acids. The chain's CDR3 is CASSLRTISGNTF. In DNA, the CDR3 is TGTGCCAGCAGCTTAAGGACAATCTCTGGAAACACCTTC.